Shown below are 15 T cell receptor beta chains from a single sample sequenced in a study of blood T cell repertoires in COVID-19. Libraries were prepared by immunoSEQ multiplex PCR; TCRdb keeps only in-frame clonotypes and omits some of them. The sample has 200,000 to 250,000 clones, 84% seen once. Sample: peripheral blood. The origin of the receptors is an elderly woman with COVID-19, enrolled during active disease.

This chain links TRBV5-1 with TRBJ2-1; D possibly corresponds to TRBD2 (6 bases). The CDR3 has 15 residues. Trimming stripped 1 base from V and 2 bases from J, with 10 bases between. Germline V lookup: CDR1 SGHRS, CDR2 YFSETQ. The CDR3 coding sequence is TGCGCCAGCAGCTTGCGAGGCGGGACCTACAATGAGCAGTTCTTC. Its protein is CASSLRGGTYNEQFF.

This chain links TRBV6-2 or TRBV6-3 with TRBJ2-1, with a tentative D call TRBD2 (6 bases). This CDR3 has 16 amino acids. Germline lookup yields CDR1 MNHEY and CDR2 SVGEGT. V lost 2 bases and J 7 bases, leaving 18 bases between the germline ends. In nucleotides, the CDR3 is TGTGCCAGCAGTTACGGGCGGGGAGGTCTAAGAAATGAGCAGTTCTTC. It specifies CASSYGRGGLRNEQFF.

This sequence joins TRBV30 and TRBJ1-4; the D gene is possibly TRBD1 (5 bases). The CDR3 runs 12 residues. Germline CDR1 GTSNPN, CDR2 SVGIG (reference sequence). Deletions cut 8 bases from V and 8 bases from J, with 15 bases between. CDR3 in DNA: TGTGCCGGGTGTGGGAGGGGCGAAAAACTGTTTTTT. The encoded protein is CAGCGRGEKLFF. Using reference TRBV30 and TRBJ1-4 for the parts outside the CDR3, the full variable domain is SQTIHQWPATLVQPVGSPLSLECTVEGTSNPNLYWYRQAAGRGLQLLFYSVGIGQISSEVPQNLSASRPQDRQFILSSKKLLLSDSGFYLCAGCGRGEKLFFGSGTQLSVL.

The chain links TRBV3-1 (or the pseudogene TRBV3-2) to TRBJ2-3; D remains ambiguous. The CDR3 totals 13 residues. The V gene's germline CDR1 is LGHDT and CDR2 YNNKEL (reference sequence). Between the trimmed V and J ends, which lost 0 bases and 5 bases, there was a span of 6 bases. CDR3 sequence reads: CASSQDNRDTQYF. The CDR3 nucleotides are TGTGCCAGCAGCCAAGATAACAGAGATACGCAGTATTTT.

The chain joins TRBV5-6 to TRBJ1-5; D unresolved. This CDR3 region has 15 residues. Germline CDR1 SGHDT, CDR2 YYEEEE. V was cut by 4 bases and J by 0 bases, with 11 bases left in between. CDR3 DNA: TGTGCCAGCAGCCGCAGACAAAATAGCAATCAGCCCCAGCATTTT. Its translation: CASSRRQNSNQPQHF.

The V and J genes are TRBV19 and TRBJ1-4; 9 bases are shared with TRBD1. The germline CDR1 and CDR2 sequences are LNHDA and SQIVND (reference sequence). This CDR3 is 15 amino acids long. Trimming removed 5 bases from V and 7 bases from J; junction bases left unmatched: 8. The CDR3: CASSGNRGLAEKLFF. The CDR3 nucleotides read TGTGCCAGTAGTGGAAACAGGGGGCTGGCTGAAAAACTGTTTTTT.

This clone was counted once. The genes are TRBV5-1 and TRBJ1-2; D possibly corresponds to TRBD1 (5 bases). CDR3 length: 14 residues. V was trimmed by 5 bases and J by 3 bases, leaving 14 bases between them. Germline values: CDR1 SGHRS, CDR2 YFSETQ. Here the CDR3 reads CASSEQPGDYGYTF. In DNA form, the CDR3 reads TGCGCCAGCAGTGAACAACCGGGGGACTATGGCTACACCTTC.

The chain is built from TRBV14 and TRBJ2-6, with TRBD2 matching 7 bases. V lost 5 bases and J lost 3; bases outside the gene matches: 7. CDR1 and CDR2 (germline): SGHDN, FVKESK. This CDR3 has 16 residues. The CDR3: CASSTPSGGGANVLTF. As DNA, the CDR3 is TGTGCCAGCAGCACCCCCTCGGGGGGTGGGGCCAACGTCCTGACTTTC.

V is TRBV5-1 and J is TRBJ1-1; 7 bases match TRBD1. V was clipped by 2 bases and J by 10 bases; unmatched bases: 8. This CDR3 region has 13 residues. Germline V lookup: CDR1 SGHRS, CDR2 YFSETQ. The CDR3 region is CASSLDREDGAFF. The CDR3 nucleotides read TGCGCCAGCAGCTTAGACAGGGAGGACGGAGCTTTCTTT. Full variable domain (outside the CDR3, taken from reference TRBV5-1 and TRBJ1-1): KAGVTQTPRYLIKTRGQQVTLSCSPISGHRSVSWYQQTPGQGLQFLFEYFSETQRNKGNFPGRFSGRQFSNSRSEMNVSTLELGDSALYLCASSLDREDGAFFGQGTRLTVV.

The chain couples TRBV4-1 to TRBJ1-5; D possibly corresponds to TRBD1 (5 bases). The CDR3 has 16 residues. Germline V CDR1 and CDR2: MGHRA, YSYEKL. With 3 bases removed from V and 0 bases from J, the gap between germline ends came to 12 bases. DNA for the CDR3: TGCGCCAGCAGCCATCCAGGCGGGGGTAGCAATCAGCCCCAGCATTTT. It specifies CASSHPGGGSNQPQHF.

V and J are TRBV10-3 and TRBJ1-2; D may be TRBD1 (6 bases). The germline gives CDR1 ENHRY, CDR2 SYGVKD. V was pared by 6 bases and J by 2 bases, with 13 bases between. CDR3 length equals 14 residues. DNA for the CDR3: TGTGCCATCAGACAAACAACAGGGAACTATGGCTACACCTTC. Translated, it gives CAIRQTTGNYGYTF.

This clone was recorded once. V gene TRBV11-3 combines with J gene TRBJ2-6, with TRBD1 identical over 9 bases. The germline CDR1 and CDR2 sequences are SGHNT and YENEEA. Germline trimming cut 5 bases from V and 2 bases from J; bases unmatched to any gene: 7. The CDR3 has 17 residues. The CDR3 nucleotides are TGTGCCAGCAGCCCAGGGACAGGGACCACTGGGGCCAACGTCCTGACTTTC. Its protein product is CASSPGTGTTGANVLTF.

V is TRBV21-1 and J is TRBJ2-5; the table gives TRBD1 as D, unverified against the DNA. TRBV21-1 is given as a pseudogene. This CDR3 has 13 residues. The CDR3 sequence: CASSKGRHGTQYF. CDR3 coding DNA: TGTGCCAGCAGCAAGGGCAGGCACGGGACCCAGTACTTC.

This chain connects TRBV7-3 to TRBJ2-1; 7 bases align to TRBD2. Germline V gene data show CDR1 as SGHTA and CDR2 as FQGTGA. The V and J ends lost 8 bases and 6 bases, in that order; junction bases with no gene match: 13. The CDR3 length is 15 residues. In DNA form, the CDR3 reads TGTGCCAGCGGCCCCCGGGCGGGAGTAGGCAATGAGCAGTTCTTC. This translates into CASGPRAGVGNEQFF.

The DNA of the CDR3 is TGTGCCAGCAGCCAATTAACTACCGGGGAGCTGTTTTTT. Encoded protein: CASSQLTTGELFF. The V gene is TRBV3-1 (or the pseudogene TRBV3-2), the J gene TRBJ2-2; D remains ambiguous. V dropped 2 bases and J dropped 5 bases, with 6 bases sitting between them. Germline assignment: CDR1 LGHDT and CDR2 YNNKEL (reference sequence). The CDR3 is 13 residues long.